Given below is one T cell receptor (beta chain) in context. Specified treatment: randomized to nivolumab then ipilimumab (arm A) or the reverse (arm B). No patient had prior DNA-damaging chemotherapy. Live CD3+CD8+ CD19− CD56− cells were sorted from PBMCs. The repertoire was sequenced with immunoSEQ multiplex PCR; TCRdb's copy has only in-frame clones and lacks some. Of approximately 40,000 clones listed, about nine tenths are singletons. This entry belongs to a study of sequential checkpoint blockade in melanoma. Study in general: Patients were randomized 1:1 to nivolumab-then-ipilimumab or ipilimumab-then-nivolumab first-line.

Unmatched junction bases numbered 7, after V lost 6 bases and J lost 6 bases. This CDR3 spans 15 amino acids. Germline CDR1 MNHEY, CDR2 SVGAGI. The chain is built from TRBV6-5 and TRBJ2-5, with 13 bases fitting TRBD2. This TCR came from a human donor with melanoma. Sample: CD8+ T cells sorted from blood (inferred from file names), taken from a patient given nivolumab and ipilimumab in sequence. The CDR3 nucleotides are TGTGCCAGCAGCTTTGGACTAGCGGGAGAAAAGACCCAGTACTTC. Translating it yields CASSFGLAGEKTQYF.